The sequence of this T cell receptor (beta chain) was determined in a study of blood T cell repertoires in COVID-19. The overall study: COVID-19 samples, acute and convalescent, were from the United States, Italy and Spain. Sources were T cells, B-cell-depleted T cells, or PBMCs; the material itself was cDNA or gDNA.

The CDR3 is made up of 13 amino acids. Between the trimmed V and J ends, which lost 1 base and 5 bases, there was a span of 9 bases. Per the original methods: How many nucleated cells were present was estimated from reference gene primer amplification. The table came from immunoSEQ multiplex PCR; TCRdb's copy has only in-frame clones and leaves some out. V, J and clone size are those of that table, while D and trimming were read from the DNA. Found here are 200,000 to 250,000 clones, roughly 80% of them singletons; the top ten hold roughly 6%. The clonotype originates from a woman aged 70-85 years with acute or convalescent COVID-19. Sequencing was done on a sample of peripheral blood. The chain combines TRBV12-3 or TRBV12-4 with TRBJ2-7, with TRBD1 as a possible D gene (6 bases). The CDR3, as DNA: TGTGCCAGCAGTTTAGGGAACAGGGACGAGCAGTACTTC. Translated, it gives CASSLGNRDEQYF.